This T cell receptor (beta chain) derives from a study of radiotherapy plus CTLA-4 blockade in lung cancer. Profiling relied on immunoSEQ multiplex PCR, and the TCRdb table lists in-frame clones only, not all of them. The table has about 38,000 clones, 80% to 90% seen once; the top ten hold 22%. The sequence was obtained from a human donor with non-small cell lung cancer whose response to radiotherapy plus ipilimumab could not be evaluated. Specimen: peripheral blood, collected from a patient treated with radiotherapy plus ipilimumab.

The CDR3 loop is CASSLGGTGLADTQYF. The CDR3 DNA is TGTGCCAGCAGCTTGGGCGGGACAGGGCTCGCAGATACGCAGTATTTT. The genes are TRBV5-6 and TRBJ2-3, with 9 bases identical to TRBD1. This CDR3 region has 16 residues. V dropped 0 bases and J dropped 4; count of bases not matched to a gene: 6. Germline V lookup: CDR1 SGHDT, CDR2 YYEEEE.